The clone carrying this T cell receptor (beta chain) has ten or more counts. The antigen remains undetermined. V shed 5 bases, J shed 1 base, and the junction held 13 bases outside the gene matches. The germline V gene has CDR1 KGHDR and CDR2 SFDVKD. The CDR3 covers 17 residues. This specimen belongs to a study of Graves' ophthalmopathy and Graves' hyperthyroidism. General observations from the study: With a specificity of around 77% and a sensitivity of roughly 71%, the model predicted ophthalmopathy progression. Detected in blood as well were most expanded thyroid clonotypes with frequency above 0.001.

Researchers took RNA transcripts and amplified TCR beta CDR3 regions from them. In the first round, RT-PCR was carried out with HTBI primers, and a multiplex PCR formed the second round. TCRdb redid the calling of the multiplex PCR reads with MiXCR, one entry per CDR3 protein. The table lists around 22,000 distinct CDR3 sequences, about 44% of them singletons, with 6% to 8% in the top ten. The sequence was collected from an adult woman with stable Graves' hyperthyroidism. Sequencing used peripheral blood. The chain recombines TRBV24-1 with TRBJ2-7; TRBD2 matches at 7 bases. The CDR3 coding sequence is TGTGCCACCAGTGCCTATTCCCCGGGGGGTAGGTCCTACGAGCAGTACTTC. It encodes CATSAYSPGGRSYEQYF.